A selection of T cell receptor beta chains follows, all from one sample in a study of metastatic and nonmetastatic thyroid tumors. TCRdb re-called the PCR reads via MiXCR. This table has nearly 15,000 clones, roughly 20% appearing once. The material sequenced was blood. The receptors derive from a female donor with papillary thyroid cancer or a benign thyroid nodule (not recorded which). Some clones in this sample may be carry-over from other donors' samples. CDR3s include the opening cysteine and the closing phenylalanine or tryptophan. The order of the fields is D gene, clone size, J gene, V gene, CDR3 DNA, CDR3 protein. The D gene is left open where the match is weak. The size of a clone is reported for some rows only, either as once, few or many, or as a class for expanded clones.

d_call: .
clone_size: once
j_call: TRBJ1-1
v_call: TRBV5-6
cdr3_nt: TGTGCCAGCAGCTTGTATAGGAACACTGAAGCTTTCTTT
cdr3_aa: CASSLYRNTEAFF

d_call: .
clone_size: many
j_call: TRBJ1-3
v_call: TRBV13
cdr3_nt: TGTGCCAGCAGGCTCAATCCATGGCGGCCTGGAAACACCATATATTTT
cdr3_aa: CASRLNPWRPGNTIYF

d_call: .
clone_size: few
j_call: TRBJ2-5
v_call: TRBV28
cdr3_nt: TGTGCCAGCAGTTTAGCGGGAGAGACCCAGTACTTC
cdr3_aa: CASSLAGETQYF

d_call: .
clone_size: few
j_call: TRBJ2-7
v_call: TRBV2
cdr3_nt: TGTGCCAGCAGCCCCCAGAGTTACGAGCAGTACTTC
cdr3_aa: CASSPQSYEQYF

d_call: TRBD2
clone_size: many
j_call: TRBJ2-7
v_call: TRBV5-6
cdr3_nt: TGTGCCAGCAGCTCGCTAGCGGGAGTTATTGGGCAGTACTTC
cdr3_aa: CASSSLAGVIGQYF

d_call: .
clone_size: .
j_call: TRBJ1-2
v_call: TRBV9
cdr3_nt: TGTGCCAGCAGCGTAGTTCAGGAGAACTATGGCTACACCTTC
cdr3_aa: CASSVVQENYGYTF

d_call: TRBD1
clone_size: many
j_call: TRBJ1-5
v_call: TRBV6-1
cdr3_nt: TGTGCCAGCAGGGACCAGGACAGGGTCGGAAATAGCAATCAGCCCCAGCATTTT
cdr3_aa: CASRDQDRVGNSNQPQHF

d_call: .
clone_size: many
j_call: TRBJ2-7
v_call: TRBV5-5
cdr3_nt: TGTGCCAGCAGCTTCGGACCAGGCCCCTCCGAGCAGTACTTC
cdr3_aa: CASSFGPGPSEQYF

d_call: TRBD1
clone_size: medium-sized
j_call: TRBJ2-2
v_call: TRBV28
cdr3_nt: TGTGCCAGCACCCGAGACGGGACAGGGACGAACACCGGGGAGCTGTTTTTT
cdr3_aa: CASTRDGTGTNTGELFF

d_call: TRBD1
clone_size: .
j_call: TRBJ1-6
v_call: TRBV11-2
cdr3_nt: TGTGCCAGCAGCTCACCGGGACAGGGAAGCTCACCCCTCCACTTT
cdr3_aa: CASSSPGQGSSPLHF

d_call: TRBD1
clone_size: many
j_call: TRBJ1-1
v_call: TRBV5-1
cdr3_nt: TGCGCCAGCAATGCACCGACAGGGCTTGAAGCTTTCTTT
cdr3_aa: CASNAPTGLEAFF

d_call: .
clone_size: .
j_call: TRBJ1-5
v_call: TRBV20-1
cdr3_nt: TGCAGTGCTAGAGATCTAAGGGAAGGACAGAATCAGCCCCAGCATTTT
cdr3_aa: CSARDLREGQNQPQHF

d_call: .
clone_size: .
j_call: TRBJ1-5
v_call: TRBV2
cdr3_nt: TGTGCCAGCAGTGAGCTTAAAGTAAATAGAAATCAGCCCCAGCATTTT
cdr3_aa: CASSELKVNRNQPQHF

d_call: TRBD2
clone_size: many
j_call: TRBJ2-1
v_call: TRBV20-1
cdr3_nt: TGCAGTGCTAGAGATCCGGGGGGAAGCTCCTACAATGAGCAGTTCTTC
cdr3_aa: CSARDPGGSSYNEQFF

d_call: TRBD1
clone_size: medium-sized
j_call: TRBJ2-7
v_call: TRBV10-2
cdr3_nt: TGCGCCAGCAGTGAGGCGGGACAGGGGGGCGACGAGCAGTACTTC
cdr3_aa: CASSEAGQGGDEQYF

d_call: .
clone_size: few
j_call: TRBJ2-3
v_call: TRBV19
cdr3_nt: TGTGCCAGTAGCGTTGGCTTGAGCACAGATACGCAGTATTTT
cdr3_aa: CASSVGLSTDTQYF

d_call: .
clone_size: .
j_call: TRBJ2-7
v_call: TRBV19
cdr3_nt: TGTGCCAGTAGTATGGAGGTAGGGGCTACCGTCTCCTACGAGCAGTACTTC
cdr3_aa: CASSMEVGATVSYEQYF

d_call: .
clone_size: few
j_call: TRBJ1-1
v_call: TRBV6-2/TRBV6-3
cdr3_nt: TGTGCCAGCAGTTACGGGGGAGGGACTGAAGCTTTCTTT
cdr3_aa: CASSYGGGTEAFF

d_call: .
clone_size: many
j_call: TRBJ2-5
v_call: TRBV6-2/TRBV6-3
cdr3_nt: TGTGCCAGCACCTCTCCCCGCATCAAGATAGGGGAGACCCAGTACTTC
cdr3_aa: CASTSPRIKIGETQYF

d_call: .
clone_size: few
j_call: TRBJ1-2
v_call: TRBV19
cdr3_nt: TGTGCCAGTAAGAAGTCCCGGTCCGGGGGGGGCTACACCTTC
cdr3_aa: CASKKSRSGGGYTF

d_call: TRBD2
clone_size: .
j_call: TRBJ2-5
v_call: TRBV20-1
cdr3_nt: TGCAGTGCTAGAGGGGAATTAGCGGGAGGATGGGAGACCCAGTACTTC
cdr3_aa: CSARGELAGGWETQYF

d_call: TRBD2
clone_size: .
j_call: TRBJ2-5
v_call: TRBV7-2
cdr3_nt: TGTGCCAGCAGCTTAGCGCTAGCGGTGGCCAACGGACGCCAAGAGACCCAGTACTTC
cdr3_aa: CASSLALAVANGRQETQYF

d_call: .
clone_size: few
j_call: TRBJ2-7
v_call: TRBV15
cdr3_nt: TGTGCCACCAGCAGAGATCCGGGGGCCGTTTACGAGCAGTACTTC
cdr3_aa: CATSRDPGAVYEQYF

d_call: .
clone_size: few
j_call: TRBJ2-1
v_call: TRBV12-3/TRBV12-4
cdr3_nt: TGTGCCAGCAGTTTAGAACAGGCTGAGCAGTTCTTC
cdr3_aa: CASSLEQAEQFF

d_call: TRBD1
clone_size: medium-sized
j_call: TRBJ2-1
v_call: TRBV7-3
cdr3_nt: TGTGCCAGCAGCGATACCGGGACAGGGGGCTACAATGAGCAGTTCTTC
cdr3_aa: CASSDTGTGGYNEQFF

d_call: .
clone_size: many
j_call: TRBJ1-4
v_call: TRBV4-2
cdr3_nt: TGTGCCAGCAGCCAAGTCGGGGGAGGAACTAATGAAAAACTGTTTTTT
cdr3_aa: CASSQVGGGTNEKLFF

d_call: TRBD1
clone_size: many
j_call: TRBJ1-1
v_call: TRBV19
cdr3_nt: TGTGCCAGTAGTAAGGGGGGGACAGAGAACACTGAAGCTTTCTTT
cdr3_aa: CASSKGGTENTEAFF

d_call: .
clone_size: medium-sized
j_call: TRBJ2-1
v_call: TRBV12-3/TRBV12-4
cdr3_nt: TGTGCCAGCAGTTTAGCCCTGGGCTGGGTCGGGGAGCAGTTCTTC
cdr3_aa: CASSLALGWVGEQFF

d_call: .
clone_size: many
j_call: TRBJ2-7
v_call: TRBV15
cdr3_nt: TGTGCCACCAGCAGAGATTTGAAAAACTGGGGGGCGTCCTACGAGCAGTACTTC
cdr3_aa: CATSRDLKNWGASYEQYF

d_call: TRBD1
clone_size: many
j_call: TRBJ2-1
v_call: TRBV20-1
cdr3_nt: TGCAGCCCCCTGGGACAGGGGGCTTTCAATGAGCAGTTCTTC
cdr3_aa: CSPLGQGAFNEQFF

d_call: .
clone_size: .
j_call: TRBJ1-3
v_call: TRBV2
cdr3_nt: TGTGCCAGCCTATATAGGGAGTCGTCTGGAAACACCATATATTTT
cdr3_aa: CASLYRESSGNTIYF

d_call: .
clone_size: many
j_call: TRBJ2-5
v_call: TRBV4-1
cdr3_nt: TGCGCCAGCAGCCAAGTATGGAGGAGGAGGGGTGAAGAGACCCAGTACTTC
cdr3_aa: CASSQVWRRRGEETQYF

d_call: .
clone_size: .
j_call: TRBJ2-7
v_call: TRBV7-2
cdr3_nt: TGTGCCAGCAGACGGAACACCTACGAGCAGTACTTC
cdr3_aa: CASRRNTYEQYF

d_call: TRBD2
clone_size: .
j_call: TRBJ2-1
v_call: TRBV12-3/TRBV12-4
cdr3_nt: TGTGCCAGCAGTACCCTTAGCGGGGCGTTTTCTGAGCAGTTCTTC
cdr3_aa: CASSTLSGAFSEQFF

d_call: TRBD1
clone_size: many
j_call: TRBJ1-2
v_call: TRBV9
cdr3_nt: TGTGCCAGCAGCTTAGAGGGACAGTCCTATGGCTACACCTTC
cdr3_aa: CASSLEGQSYGYTF

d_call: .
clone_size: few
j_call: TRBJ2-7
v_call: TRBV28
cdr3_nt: TGTGCCAGCAGTAAACGGACGGATTTTCAGTACTTC
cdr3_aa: CASSKRTDFQYF

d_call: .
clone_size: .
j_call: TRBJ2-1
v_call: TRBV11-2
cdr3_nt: TGTGCCAGCAGCGAACTCCTATCTGGAGGTCGGAATGAGCAGTTCTTC
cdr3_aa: CASSELLSGGRNEQFF

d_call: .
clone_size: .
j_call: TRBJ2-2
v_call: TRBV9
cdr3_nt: TGTGCCAGCAGCGTTGGGCAGAACCCTTCCGGGGAGCTGTTTTTT
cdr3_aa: CASSVGQNPSGELFF

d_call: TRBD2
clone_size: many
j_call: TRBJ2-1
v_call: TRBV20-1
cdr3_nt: TGCAGTCCTCAATCAGGGAGGGGACCCTACAATGAGCAGTTCTTC
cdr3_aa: CSPQSGRGPYNEQFF

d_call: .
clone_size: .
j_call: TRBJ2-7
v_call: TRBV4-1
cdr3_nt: TGCGCCAGCAGCCAAGTCCCGGGGTTTGACTACGAGCAGTACTTC
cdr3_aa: CASSQVPGFDYEQYF

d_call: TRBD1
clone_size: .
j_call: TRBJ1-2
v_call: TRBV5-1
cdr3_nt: TGCGCCAGCAGAGGAGGGACAGTAAACTATGGCTACACCTTC
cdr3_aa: CASRGGTVNYGYTF

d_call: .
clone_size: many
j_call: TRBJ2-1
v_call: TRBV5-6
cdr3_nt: TGTGCCAGCAGCTTGGCCTGGCGGACAGACTCCTACAATGAGCAGTTCTTC
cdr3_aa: CASSLAWRTDSYNEQFF

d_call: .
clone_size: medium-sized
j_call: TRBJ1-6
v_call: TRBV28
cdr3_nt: TGTGCCAGCAGTTTACGTCTTGTTCGGAATTCACCCCTCCACTTT
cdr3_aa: CASSLRLVRNSPLHF

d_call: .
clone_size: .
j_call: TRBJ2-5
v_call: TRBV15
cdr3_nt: TGTGCCAGCAGCTTGGGGAGGATGGAGACCCAGTACTTC
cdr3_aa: CASSLGRMETQYF

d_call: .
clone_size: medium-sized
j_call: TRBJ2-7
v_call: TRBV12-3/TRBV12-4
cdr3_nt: TGTGCCAGCACGGGACATGGTGTCGCCGAGCAGTACTTC
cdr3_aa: CASTGHGVAEQYF

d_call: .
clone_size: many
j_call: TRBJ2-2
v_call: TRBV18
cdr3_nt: TGTGCCAGCTCACCCTTGGCCATTTCGGGCACCGGGGAGCTGTTTTTT
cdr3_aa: CASSPLAISGTGELFF

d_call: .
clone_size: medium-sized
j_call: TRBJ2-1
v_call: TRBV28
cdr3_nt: TGTGCCAGCATGAGAGGGCCGAATGAGCAGTTCTTC
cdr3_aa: CASMRGPNEQFF

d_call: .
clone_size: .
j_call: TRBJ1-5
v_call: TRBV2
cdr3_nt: TGTGCCAGCAGTGAAGATGGCCTTGTAGGGCAGCCCCAGCATTTT
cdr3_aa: CASSEDGLVGQPQHF

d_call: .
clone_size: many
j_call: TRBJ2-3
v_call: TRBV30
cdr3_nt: TGTGCCTGGAGTGTAAGGGACAATCCCCTCACAGATACGCAGTATTTT
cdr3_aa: CAWSVRDNPLTDTQYF

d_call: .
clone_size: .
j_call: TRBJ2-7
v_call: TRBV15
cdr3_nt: TGTGCCACCAGCCCGCAACCTTCCTACGAGCAGTACTTC
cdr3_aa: CATSPQPSYEQYF

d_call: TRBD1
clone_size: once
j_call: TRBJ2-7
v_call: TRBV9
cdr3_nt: TGTGCCAGCATCGTAGAGGACAGGGGGCCCTACGATCAGTACTTC
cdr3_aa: CASIVEDRGPYDQYF

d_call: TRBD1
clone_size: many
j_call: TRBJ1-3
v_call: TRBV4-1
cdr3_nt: TGCGCCAGCAGCCGTCCCGGGACAGGGGGCCGCTCTGGAAACACCATATATTTT
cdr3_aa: CASSRPGTGGRSGNTIYF

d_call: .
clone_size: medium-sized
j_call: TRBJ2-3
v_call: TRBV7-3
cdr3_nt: TGTGCCAGCAGCTTCCAGGGCGGCACAGATACGCAGTATTTT
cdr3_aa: CASSFQGGTDTQYF

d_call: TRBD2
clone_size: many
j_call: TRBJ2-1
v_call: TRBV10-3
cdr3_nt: TGTGCCATCAGTGAGCGGGGGACTAGCGGGATCTATGAGCAGTTCTTC
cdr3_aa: CAISERGTSGIYEQFF

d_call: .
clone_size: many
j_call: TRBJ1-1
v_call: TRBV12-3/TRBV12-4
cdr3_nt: TGTGCCAGCAGTTTAAGTAGCCTGGCTGAAGCTTTCTTT
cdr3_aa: CASSLSSLAEAFF

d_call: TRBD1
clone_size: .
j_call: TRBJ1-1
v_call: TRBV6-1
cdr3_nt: TGTGCCAGCAGTGATCCGCCAGGGGGAGAAGCTTTCTTT
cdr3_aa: CASSDPPGGEAFF

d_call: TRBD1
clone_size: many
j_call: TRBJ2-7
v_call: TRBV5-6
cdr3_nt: TGTGCCAGCAGCGACCGGGACAGGGGGTTTCTAGGGGAGCAGTACTTC
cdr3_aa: CASSDRDRGFLGEQYF

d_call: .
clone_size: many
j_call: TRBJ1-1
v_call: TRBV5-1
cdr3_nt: TGCGCCAGCAGCTTGGGTCAGATGAACACTGAAGCTTTCTTT
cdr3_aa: CASSLGQMNTEAFF